The clone carrying this T cell receptor beta chain was detected once. The CDR3 runs 15 residues. Per germline, CDR1 KGHDR and CDR2 SFDVKD. Trimming at V came to 3 bases and at J to 7 bases, leaving 4 bases not matched to a gene. Per the original methods: Nucleated cell number was recorded as an estimate derived from reference gene primer amplification. The table came from immunoSEQ multiplex PCR; TCRdb's copy has only in-frame clones and leaves some out. V and J calls and clone size are given by that table; D and trimming were obtained from the DNA. The sample gives just over 250,000 clones, 75% to 95% of which show up once; about 2.5% is in the top ten. These data are taken from a study of blood T cell repertoires in COVID-19. Across the whole study: The analysed material was cDNA or gDNA that came from T cells, B-cell-depleted T cells, or PBMCs.

Patients in Seattle were enrolled during active infection, then followed longitudinally. Material for sequencing was peripheral blood. The chain has TRBV24-1 and TRBJ2-1; 11 bases are shared with TRBD1. The TCR sequence derives from a person under 35 with COVID-19, enrolled during active disease. The CDR3 DNA reads TGTGCCACCAGTGATCCGGGACAGGGGGTGAATGAGCAGTTCTTC. Encoded protein: CATSDPGQGVNEQFF.